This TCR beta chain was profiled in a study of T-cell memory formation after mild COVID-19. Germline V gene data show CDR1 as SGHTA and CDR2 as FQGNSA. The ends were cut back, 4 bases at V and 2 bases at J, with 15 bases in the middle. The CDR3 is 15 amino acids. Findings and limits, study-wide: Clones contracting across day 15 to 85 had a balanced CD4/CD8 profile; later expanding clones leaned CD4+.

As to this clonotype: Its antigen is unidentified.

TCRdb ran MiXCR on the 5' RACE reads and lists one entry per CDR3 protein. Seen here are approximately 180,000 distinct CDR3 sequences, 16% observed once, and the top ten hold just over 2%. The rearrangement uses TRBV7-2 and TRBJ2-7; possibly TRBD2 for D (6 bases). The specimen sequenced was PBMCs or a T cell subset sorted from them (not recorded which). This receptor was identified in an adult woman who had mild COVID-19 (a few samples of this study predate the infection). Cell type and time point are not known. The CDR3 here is CASSSAGPGAYEQYF. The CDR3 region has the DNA TGTGCCAGCAGCTCCGCGGGACCCGGGGCCTACGAGCAGTACTTC.